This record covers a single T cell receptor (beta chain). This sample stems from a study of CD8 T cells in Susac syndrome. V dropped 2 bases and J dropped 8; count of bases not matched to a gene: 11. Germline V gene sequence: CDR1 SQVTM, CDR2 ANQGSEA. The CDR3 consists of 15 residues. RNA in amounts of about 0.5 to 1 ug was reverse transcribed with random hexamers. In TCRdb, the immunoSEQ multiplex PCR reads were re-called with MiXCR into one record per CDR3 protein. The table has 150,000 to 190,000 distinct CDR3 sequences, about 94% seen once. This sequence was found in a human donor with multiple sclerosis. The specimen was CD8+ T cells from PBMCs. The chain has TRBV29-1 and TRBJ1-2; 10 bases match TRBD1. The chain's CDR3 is CSVEPRAGQGRGYTF. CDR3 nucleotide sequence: TGCAGCGTTGAACCACGCGCGGGACAGGGGCGAGGCTACACCTTC.